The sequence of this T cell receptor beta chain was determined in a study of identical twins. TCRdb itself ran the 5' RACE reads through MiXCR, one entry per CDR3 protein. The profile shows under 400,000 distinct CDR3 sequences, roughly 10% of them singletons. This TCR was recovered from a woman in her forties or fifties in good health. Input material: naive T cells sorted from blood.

The CDR3 region is CASNTGTSGAKNIQYF. The CDR3 nucleotides are TGTGCCAGCAATACCGGGACTAGCGGAGCCAAAAACATTCAGTACTTC. The rearrangement links TRBV2 to TRBJ2-4; 11 nucleotides line up with TRBD2. The germline V gene encodes CDR1 SNHLY and CDR2 FYNNEI. This CDR3 is built from 16 residues. Trimming at V came to 7 bases and at J to 0 bases, leaving 5 bases not matched to a gene.